This T cell receptor (beta chain) is drawn from a study of blood T cell repertoires in COVID-19. Assay: immunoSEQ multiplex PCR; the TCRdb copy retains only in-frame clones and omits some. The sample yields 110,000 to 150,000 clones, approximately 87% seen once. Grouping used clinical history reported by participants in a survey and questionnaire. The CDR3 extends over 14 amino acids. Trimming removed 3 bases from V and 1 base from J, with 9 bases in between. Per the germline V gene, CDR1 is KGHSH and CDR2 is LQKENI. Sequenced input: PBMCs or T cells enriched from blood (not recorded which). The genes are TRBV18 and TRBJ1-1; D gene uncertain. This sequence was found in a man aged 55 to 70 who had recovered from COVID-19. The DNA of the CDR3 is TGTGCCAGCTCACCGCTAACTACGAACACTGAAGCTTTCTTT. As protein: CASSPLTTNTEAFF.